This T cell receptor beta chain derives from a study of CD8+ T cells in alopecia areata. Study in general: The study gave treated patients oral tofacitinib at 5 to 10 mg twice daily.

The sequencing template was cDNA reverse transcribed from extracted RNA. The method was immunoSEQ multiplex PCR; TCRdb's version includes in-frame clones alone and lacks a portion of them. Among 100,000 to 130,000 clones listed, 65% to 85% were seen once. Germline V lookup: CDR1 SQVTM, CDR2 ANQGSEA. Trimming left V 6 bases short and J 4 bases short, with 14 bases between. The length of the CDR3 is 13 residues. Treatment denoted: oral pan-JAK inhibitor, 5-10 mg twice daily. As part of sample collection, lesional scalp punch biopsies and peripheral blood were taken from alopecia areata patients. Sequenced material: CD8+ T cells sorted from blood, taken at week 24, from a patient treated with tofacitinib. The TCR was taken from a human donor with alopecia areata. V is TRBV29-1 and J is TRBJ2-3, with TRBD1 as a possible D gene (7 bases). CDR3 protein: CSVLPGGPDTQYF. CDR3 nucleotide sequence: TGCAGCGTCCTACCAGGGGGGCCAGATACGCAGTATTTT.